A selection of T cell receptor beta chains follows, all from one sample in a study of blood T cell repertoires in COVID-19. The assay was immunoSEQ multiplex PCR, and TCRdb's table has in-frame clones only and misses some. The table includes 150,000 to 200,000 clones, approximately 84% detected once. Sample: PBMCs or T cells enriched from blood (not recorded which). These receptors came from a man aged 50-60 years who had recovered from COVID-19. Each CDR3 is given with its conserved first and last residue. Fields, in order: D gene, V gene, J gene, CDR3 DNA, CDR3 protein. A D gene is named only where the DNA matches it firmly.

d_gene: TRBD1; v_gene: TRBV29-1; j_gene: TRBJ1-2; CDR3nt: TGCAGCGTACCCCAAGGGACAGAGGATGGCTACACCTTC; CDR3aa: CSVPQGTEDGYTF
d_gene: TRBD1; v_gene: TRBV18; j_gene: TRBJ1-6; CDR3nt: TGTGCCAGCTCACCTGGGGACAGGGTGAATAATTCACCCCTCCACTTT; CDR3aa: CASSPGDRVNNSPLHF
d_gene: TRBD2; v_gene: TRBV2; j_gene: TRBJ2-2; CDR3nt: TGTGCCAGCAGTGATCTGACTAGCGGAGGCACCGGGGAGCTGTTTTTT; CDR3aa: CASSDLTSGGTGELFF
d_gene: TRBD1; v_gene: TRBV30; j_gene: TRBJ1-2; CDR3nt: TGTGCCTGGAGTGTAGGCGGGACAGCCCCTTTCTATGGCTACACCTTC; CDR3aa: CAWSVGGTAPFYGYTF
d_gene: TRBD1; v_gene: TRBV9; j_gene: TRBJ1-3; CDR3nt: TGTGCCAGCAGCCCCCGGGACAGAGCTTACTCTGGAAACACCATATATTTT; CDR3aa: CASSPRDRAYSGNTIYF
d_gene: TRBD2; v_gene: TRBV27; j_gene: TRBJ2-2; CDR3nt: TGTGCCAGCAGCTCTAGCGGGGGACCCGGGGAGCTGTTTTTT; CDR3aa: CASSSSGGPGELFF
d_gene: -; v_gene: TRBV7-9; j_gene: TRBJ1-2; CDR3nt: TGTGCCAGCAGCTTAGATCAGGGTGTCGGAACCTTC; CDR3aa: CASSLDQGVGTF
d_gene: TRBD1; v_gene: TRBV5-5; j_gene: TRBJ1-6; CDR3nt: TGTGCCAGCAGCTTGAACAGGGGTGTGGGATCACCCCTCCACTTT; CDR3aa: CASSLNRGVGSPLHF
d_gene: TRBD1; v_gene: TRBV9; j_gene: TRBJ1-3; CDR3nt: TGTGCCAGCAGCCGGACAGGGGACGGAAACACCATATATTTT; CDR3aa: CASSRTGDGNTIYF
d_gene: -; v_gene: TRBV4-3; j_gene: TRBJ1-6; CDR3nt: TGCGCCAGCAGCCAAGGATTAAGGAGGATAACCTCTTCACCCCTCCACTTT; CDR3aa: CASSQGLRRITSSPLHF
d_gene: -; v_gene: TRBV18; j_gene: TRBJ2-5; CDR3nt: TGTGCCAGCTCACCATGGGCAAGCGAGACCCAGTACTTC; CDR3aa: CASSPWASETQYF
d_gene: -; v_gene: TRBV7-2; j_gene: TRBJ2-7; CDR3nt: TGTGCCAGCAGCTTAGCAGGGGGGGACGGCTACGAGCAGTACTTC; CDR3aa: CASSLAGGDGYEQYF